This TCR beta chain was identified during a study of radiotherapy plus CTLA-4 blockade in lung cancer. Assay used: immunoSEQ multiplex PCR; TCRdb lists only in-frame clones, some missing. The data hold some 92,000 clones, with roughly four fifths observed a single time. This sample comprised peripheral blood, obtained from a patient treated with radiotherapy plus ipilimumab. The origin of this receptor is a human donor with non-small cell lung cancer who had a partial response to radiotherapy plus ipilimumab.

The CDR3 nucleotides are TGTGCCAGCAGCTCCCCGACAGGGGAGGAGACCCAGTACTTC. This translates into CASSSPTGEETQYF. The rearrangement joins TRBV5-4 to TRBJ2-5, with 8 bases fitting TRBD1. Looked up from germline, CDR1 is SGHNT and CDR2 is YYREEE (reference sequence). The CDR3 has 14 amino acids. The junction had 6 bases not matched to a gene; V was cut back by 3 bases and J by 5 bases.